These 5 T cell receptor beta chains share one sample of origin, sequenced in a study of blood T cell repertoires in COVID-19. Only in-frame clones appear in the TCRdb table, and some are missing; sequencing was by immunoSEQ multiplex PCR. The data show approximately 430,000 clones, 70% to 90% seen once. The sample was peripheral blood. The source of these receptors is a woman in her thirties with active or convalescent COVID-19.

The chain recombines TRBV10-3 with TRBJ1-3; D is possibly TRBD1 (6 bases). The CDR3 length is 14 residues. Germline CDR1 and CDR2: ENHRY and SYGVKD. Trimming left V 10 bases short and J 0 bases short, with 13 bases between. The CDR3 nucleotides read TGTGCCACCACAGGGTATAGCTCTGGAAACACCATATATTTT. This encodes CATTGYSSGNTIYF.

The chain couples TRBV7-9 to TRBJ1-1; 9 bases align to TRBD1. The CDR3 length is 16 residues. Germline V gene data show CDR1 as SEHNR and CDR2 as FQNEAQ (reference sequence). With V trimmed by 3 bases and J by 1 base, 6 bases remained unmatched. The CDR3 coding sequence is TGTGCCAGCAGCTTGGGGCCGGGACAGGGGAACACTGAAGCTTTCTTT. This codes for CASSLGPGQGNTEAFF.

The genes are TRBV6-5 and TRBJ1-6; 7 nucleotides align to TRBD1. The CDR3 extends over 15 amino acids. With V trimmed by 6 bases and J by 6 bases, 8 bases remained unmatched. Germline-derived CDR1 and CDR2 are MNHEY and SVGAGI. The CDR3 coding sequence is TGTGCCAGCAGCCCCGACAGGGTCCTTAATTCACCCCTCCACTTT. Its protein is CASSPDRVLNSPLHF.

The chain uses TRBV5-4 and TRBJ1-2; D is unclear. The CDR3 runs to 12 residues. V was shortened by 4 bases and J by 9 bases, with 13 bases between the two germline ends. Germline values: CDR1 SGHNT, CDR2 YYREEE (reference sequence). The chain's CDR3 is CASSRITESYTF. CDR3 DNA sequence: TGTGCCAGCAGCCGGATAACAGAAAGCTACACCTTC.

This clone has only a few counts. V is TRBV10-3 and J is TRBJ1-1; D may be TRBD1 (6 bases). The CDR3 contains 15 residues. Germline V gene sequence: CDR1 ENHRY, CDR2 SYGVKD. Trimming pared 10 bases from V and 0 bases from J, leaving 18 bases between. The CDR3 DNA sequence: TGTGCCAGCAAGGACAGCCTAATAATGAACACTGAAGCTTTCTTT. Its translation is CASKDSLIMNTEAFF.